Sequencing of this T cell receptor (beta chain) was carried out in a study of OX40 agonist ivuxolimab in advanced cancers. Autoimmune disease history or systemic immunosuppression disqualified patients. Sequencing was performed with immunoSEQ multiplex PCR; in TCRdb, only in-frame clones are kept and a portion is missing. The table lists over 60,000 clones, roughly nine tenths of them singletons, with approximately 0.91% in the top ten. The CDR3 has 14 residues. CDR1 MGHRA and CDR2 YSYEKL come from the germline V gene. Between the trimmed V and J ends, which lost 0 bases and 5 bases, there was a span of 10 bases. Study-wide results and limits: Among T cells, CD8+ cells averaged more expanded clones than CD4+ cells.

To note about this clone: What it recognizes is unknown.

Sequenced here: CD4+ or CD8+ T cells sorted from blood, sampled in a trial of the OX40 agonist ivuxolimab. The source of this sequence is an adult with an advanced solid tumor such as melanoma, head and neck, liver or kidney cancer. The V gene is TRBV4-1, the J gene TRBJ2-5; TRBD2 might be the D (5 bases). The CDR3 loop is CASSQDPRTETQYF. The DNA for the CDR3 is TGCGCCAGCAGCCAAGATCCGAGGACTGAGACCCAGTACTTC.